This T cell receptor (beta chain) was found in a study of CD8+ T cells in alopecia areata. The wider study: In an open-label trial, patients got 5 to 10 mg tofacitinib twice daily. The authors scored treated patients' severity by affected scalp percentage. Findings and caveats of the study: Against the mouse data, patients shared TCRs less clearly, possibly for HLA reasons. Normal skin's resident alphabeta T cells are also sequenced in scalp samples.

As for this clone: Antigen: not known.

After isolation, RNA underwent reverse transcription to generate cDNA as the sequencing template. Method: immunoSEQ multiplex PCR; TCRdb's copy keeps in-frame clones and lacks some. The repertoire has over 90,000 clones, about nine tenths of them found once; the top ten carry over 8.5%. The treatment denotes: oral pan-JAK inhibitor, 5-10 mg twice daily. The clonotype was recovered from a human donor with alopecia areata. Sequencing used CD8+ T cells sorted from blood, obtained at week 34, from a patient treated with tofacitinib.

The CDR3 loop reads CASSWMGQGNTEAFF. Written as DNA, the CDR3 is TGCGCCAGCAGCTGGATGGGACAGGGGAACACTGAAGCTTTCTTT. The rearrangement uses TRBV5-1 and TRBJ1-1; TRBD1 agrees at 9 bases. This CDR3 region has 15 residues. The junction had 4 bases not matched to a gene; V was cut back by 3 bases and J by 1 base. Per the germline V gene, CDR1 is SGHRS and CDR2 is YFSETQ.